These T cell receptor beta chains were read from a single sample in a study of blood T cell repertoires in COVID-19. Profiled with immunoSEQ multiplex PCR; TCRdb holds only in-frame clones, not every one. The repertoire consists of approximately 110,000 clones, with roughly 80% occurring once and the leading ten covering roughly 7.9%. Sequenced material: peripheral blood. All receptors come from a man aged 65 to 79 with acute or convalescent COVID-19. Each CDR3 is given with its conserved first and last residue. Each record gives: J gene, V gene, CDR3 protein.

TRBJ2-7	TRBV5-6	CASSLEASPYEQYF
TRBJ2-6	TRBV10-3	CAIWGGGAGANVLTF
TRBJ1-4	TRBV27	CASSLSTGREKLFF
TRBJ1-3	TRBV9	CASSPRRGVGNTIYF
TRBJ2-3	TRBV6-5	CASSYERGRSSDTQYF
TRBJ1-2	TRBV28	CASSLSGGRGYTF
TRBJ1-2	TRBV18	CASSPSSGELNYGYTF
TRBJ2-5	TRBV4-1	CASSQAGTSGQETQYF
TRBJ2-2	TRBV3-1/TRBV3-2	CASSVAGIGELFF
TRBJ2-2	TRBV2	CASSVTRAPGELFF